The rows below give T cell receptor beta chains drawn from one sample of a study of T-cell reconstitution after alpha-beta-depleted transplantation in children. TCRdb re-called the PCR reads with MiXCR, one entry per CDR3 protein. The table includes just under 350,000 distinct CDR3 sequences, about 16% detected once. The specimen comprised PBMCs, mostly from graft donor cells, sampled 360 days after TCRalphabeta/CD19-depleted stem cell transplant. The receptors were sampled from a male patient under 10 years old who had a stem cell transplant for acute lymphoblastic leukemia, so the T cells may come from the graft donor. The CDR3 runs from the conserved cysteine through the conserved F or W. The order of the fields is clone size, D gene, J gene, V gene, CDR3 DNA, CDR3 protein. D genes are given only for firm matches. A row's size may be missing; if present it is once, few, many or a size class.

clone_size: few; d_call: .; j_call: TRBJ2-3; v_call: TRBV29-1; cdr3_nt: TGCAGCGCCCGCTCAGCAACAGATACGCAGTATTTT; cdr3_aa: CSARSATDTQYF
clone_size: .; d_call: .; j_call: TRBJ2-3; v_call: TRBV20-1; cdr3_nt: TGCAGTGCTAGTTCCGGCTCGGTTGTTACGCAGTATTTT; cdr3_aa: CSASSGSVVTQYF
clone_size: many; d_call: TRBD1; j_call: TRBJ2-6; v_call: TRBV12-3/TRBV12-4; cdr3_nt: TGTGCCAGCAGTCCCGGGGACAGCTCCTCTGGGGCCAACGTCCTGACTTTC; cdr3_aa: CASSPGDSSSGANVLTF
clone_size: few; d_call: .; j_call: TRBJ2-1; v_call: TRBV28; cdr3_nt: TGTGCCAGCAGTTTTTCGCCGCTCCCGAAGGGAGATGAGCAGTTCTTC; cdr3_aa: CASSFSPLPKGDEQFF
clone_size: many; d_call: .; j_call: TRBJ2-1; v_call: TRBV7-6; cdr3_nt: TGTGCCAGCAGCTTAGGCTGGCCGGCGTACAATGAGCAGTTCTTC; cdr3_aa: CASSLGWPAYNEQFF
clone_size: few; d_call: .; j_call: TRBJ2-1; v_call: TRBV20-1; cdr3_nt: TGCAGTGCTAGAATTGCGGGACGAACCAATGAGCAGTTCTTC; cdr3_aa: CSARIAGRTNEQFF
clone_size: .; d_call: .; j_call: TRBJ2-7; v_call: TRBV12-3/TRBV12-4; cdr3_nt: TGTGCCAGCAGTTTGGTCGCTCGATTCTACGAGCAGTACTTC; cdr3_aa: CASSLVARFYEQYF
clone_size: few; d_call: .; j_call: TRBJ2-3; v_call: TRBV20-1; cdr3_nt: TGCAGTGCTAGAAGACCGGGACAAGTTACAGATACGCAGTATTTT; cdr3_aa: CSARRPGQVTDTQYF
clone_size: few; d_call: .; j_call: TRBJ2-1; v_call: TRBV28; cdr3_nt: TGTGCCAGCAGTTTACTCCGGAAATTACCCTTCAATGAGCAGTTCTTC; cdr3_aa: CASSLLRKLPFNEQFF
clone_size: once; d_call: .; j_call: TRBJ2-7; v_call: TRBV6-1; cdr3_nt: TGTGCCAGCAGAACCGGGACTCCACAGTACTACGAGCAGTACTTC; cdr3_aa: CASRTGTPQYYEQYF
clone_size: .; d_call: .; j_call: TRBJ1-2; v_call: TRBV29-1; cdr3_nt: TGCAGCGTTGCTGGGACCGCCCGGCGGGATGGCTACACCTTC; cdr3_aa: CSVAGTARRDGYTF
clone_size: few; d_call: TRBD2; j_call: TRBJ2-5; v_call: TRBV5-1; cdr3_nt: TGCGCCAGCAGCTTGGGAAAACTAGCGGGAGAGACCCAGTACTTC; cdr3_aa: CASSLGKLAGETQYF
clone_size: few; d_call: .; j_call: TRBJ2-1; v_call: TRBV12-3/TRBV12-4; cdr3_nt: TGTGCCAGCAGTTTTCAGGTTGAGCAGTTCTTC; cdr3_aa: CASSFQVEQFF
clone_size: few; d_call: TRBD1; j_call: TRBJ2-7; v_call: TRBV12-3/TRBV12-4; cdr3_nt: TGTGCCAGCAGTTTTGATGGGACAGCAACCTACGAGCAGTACTTC; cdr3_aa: CASSFDGTATYEQYF
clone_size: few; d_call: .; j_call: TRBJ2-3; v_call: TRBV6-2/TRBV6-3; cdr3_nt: TGTGCCAGCAGTTACTCGGGCTACGGGGGCACAGATACGCAGTATTTT; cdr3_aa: CASSYSGYGGTDTQYF
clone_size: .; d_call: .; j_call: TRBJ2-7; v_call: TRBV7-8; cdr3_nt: TGTGCCAGCAGCGGCCTACTGACCCCCTCCGAGCAGTACTTC; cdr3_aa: CASSGLLTPSEQYF
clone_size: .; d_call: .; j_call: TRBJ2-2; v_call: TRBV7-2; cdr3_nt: TGTGCCAGCAGCTTAGACTGGGGGGATTTAACCGGGGAGCTGTTTTTT; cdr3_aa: CASSLDWGDLTGELFF
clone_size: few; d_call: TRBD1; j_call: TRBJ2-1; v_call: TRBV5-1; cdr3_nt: TGCGCCAGCGGTAATGGCCGACAGGGAAACAATGAGCAGTTCTTC; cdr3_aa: CASGNGRQGNNEQFF
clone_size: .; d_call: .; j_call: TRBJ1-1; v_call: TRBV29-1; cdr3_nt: TGCAGCGGTTGGGAGGGGGGGCCCACTGAAGCTTTCTTT; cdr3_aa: CSGWEGGPTEAFF
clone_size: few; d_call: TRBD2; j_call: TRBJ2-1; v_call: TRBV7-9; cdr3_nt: TGTGCCAGCAGCTCCTTACGGGACTATTCCAATGAGCAGTTCTTC; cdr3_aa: CASSSLRDYSNEQFF
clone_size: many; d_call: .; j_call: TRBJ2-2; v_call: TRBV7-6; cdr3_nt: TGTGCCAGCAGCCGAGGGGCAGGGGTACTTACCGGGGAGCTGTTTTTT; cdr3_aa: CASSRGAGVLTGELFF
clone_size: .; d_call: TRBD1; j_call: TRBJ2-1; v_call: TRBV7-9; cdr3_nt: TGTGCCAGCAGCATCCGGGACAGCTCCTACAATGAGCAGTTCTTC; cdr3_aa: CASSIRDSSYNEQFF
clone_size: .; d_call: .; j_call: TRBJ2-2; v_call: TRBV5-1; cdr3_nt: TGCGCCAGCAGCTTGGGGCCCCTCCTTGACACCGGGGAGCTGTTTTTT; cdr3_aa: CASSLGPLLDTGELFF
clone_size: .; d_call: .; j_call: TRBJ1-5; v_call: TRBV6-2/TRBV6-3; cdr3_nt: TGTGCCAGCAGTTTAGGGACCGTTTATCCCCAGCATTTT; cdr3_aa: CASSLGTVYPQHF
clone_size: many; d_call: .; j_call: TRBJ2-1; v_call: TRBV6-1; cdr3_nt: TGTGCCAGCTTATCGAGACGGGAACCGTACAATGAGCAGTTCTTC; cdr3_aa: CASLSRREPYNEQFF
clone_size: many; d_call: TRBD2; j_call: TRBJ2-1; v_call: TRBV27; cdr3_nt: TGTGCCAGCAGTCCGCCCCTCGGGACTAGTCAGAATGAGCAGTTCTTC; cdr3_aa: CASSPPLGTSQNEQFF
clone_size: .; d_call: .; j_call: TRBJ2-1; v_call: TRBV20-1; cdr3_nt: TGCAGTGCTAGAGGGACGACAGTAATGTTCTTC; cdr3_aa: CSARGTTVMFF
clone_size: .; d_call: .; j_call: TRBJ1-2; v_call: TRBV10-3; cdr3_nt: TGTGCCATCAGTGAGCAAGACTCCGATGGCTACACCTTC; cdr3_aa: CAISEQDSDGYTF
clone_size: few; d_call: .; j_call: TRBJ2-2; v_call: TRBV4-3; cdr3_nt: TGCGCCAGCAGCCAAGTGGTAGCGACGGTCGCGAACACCGGGGAGCTGTTTTTT; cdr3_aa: CASSQVVATVANTGELFF
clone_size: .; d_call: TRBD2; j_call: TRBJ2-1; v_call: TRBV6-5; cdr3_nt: TGTGCCAGCAGTTACTCGAGGGGGACTAGCGGGGACAATGAGCAGTTCTTC; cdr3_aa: CASSYSRGTSGDNEQFF
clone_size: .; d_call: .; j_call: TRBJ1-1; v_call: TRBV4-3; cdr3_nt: TGCGCCAGCAGCCAAGTTCCAGGGAACACTGAAGCTTTCTTT; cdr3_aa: CASSQVPGNTEAFF
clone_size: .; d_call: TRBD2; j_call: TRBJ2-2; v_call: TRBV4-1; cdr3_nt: TGCGCCAGCAGCCAAGATGAATGGCTAGCGGGAGGGATCAACACCGGGGAGCTGTTTTTT; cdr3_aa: CASSQDEWLAGGINTGELFF
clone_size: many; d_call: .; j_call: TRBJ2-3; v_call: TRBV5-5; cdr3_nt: TGTGCCAGCAGCTTGATTGACGACACAGATACGCAGTATTTT; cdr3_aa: CASSLIDDTDTQYF
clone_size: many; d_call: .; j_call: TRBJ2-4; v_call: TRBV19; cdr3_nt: TGTGCCAGTAAGGGCGGGTACAAAAACATTCAGTACTTC; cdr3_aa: CASKGGYKNIQYF
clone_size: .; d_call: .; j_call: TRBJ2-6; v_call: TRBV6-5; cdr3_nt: TGTGCCAGCAGTTATTTAATGGGGGCTGGGGCCAACGTCCTGACTTTC; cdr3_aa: CASSYLMGAGANVLTF
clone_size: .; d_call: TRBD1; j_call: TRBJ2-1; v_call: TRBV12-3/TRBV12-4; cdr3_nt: TGTGCCAGCAGTTTGAAGCCGGGACAGGCTTCTTATGAGCAGTTCTTC; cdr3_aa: CASSLKPGQASYEQFF
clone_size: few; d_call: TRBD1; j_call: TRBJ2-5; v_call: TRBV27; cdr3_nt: TGTGCCAGCAGTTTGTGGACAGGGGGATTGGAGACCCAGTACTTC; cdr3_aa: CASSLWTGGLETQYF
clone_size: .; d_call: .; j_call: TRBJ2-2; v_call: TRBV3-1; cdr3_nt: TGTGCCAGCAGCCAAAGACCCTCACTGGGGCCCTACAACACCGGGGAGCTGTTTTTT; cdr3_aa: CASSQRPSLGPYNTGELFF
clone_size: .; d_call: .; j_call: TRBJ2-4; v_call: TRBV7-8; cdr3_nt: TGTGCCAGCAGCCTAACACCAGGGGAGGGAACCAAAAACATTCAGTACTTC; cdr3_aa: CASSLTPGEGTKNIQYF
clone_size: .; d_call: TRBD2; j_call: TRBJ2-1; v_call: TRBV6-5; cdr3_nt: TGTGCCAGCAGTTACTCGATAGGACTAGCGGGGTTAAATGAGCAGTTCTTC; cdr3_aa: CASSYSIGLAGLNEQFF
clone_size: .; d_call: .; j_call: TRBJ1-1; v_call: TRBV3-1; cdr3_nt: TGTGCCAGCAGCCAAGAGTTTGTGGGTATCACTGAAGCTTTCTTT; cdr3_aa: CASSQEFVGITEAFF
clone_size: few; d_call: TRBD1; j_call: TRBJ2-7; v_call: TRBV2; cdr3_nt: TGTGCCAGCAGTGAAGCGGGACAGGTCTCCTACGAGCAGTACTTC; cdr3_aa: CASSEAGQVSYEQYF
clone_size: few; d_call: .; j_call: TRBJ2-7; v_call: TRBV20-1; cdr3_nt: TGCAGTGCTAGAGACCGGGACTCCGCCTACGAGCAGTACTTC; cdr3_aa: CSARDRDSAYEQYF
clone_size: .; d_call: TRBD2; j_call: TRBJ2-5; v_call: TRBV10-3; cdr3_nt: TGTGCCATCAGTAAAGCGGGACAAGAGACCCAGTACTTC; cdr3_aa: CAISKAGQETQYF